One sample yielded the 27 T cell receptor beta chains listed below, sequenced in a study of T-cell reconstitution after alpha-beta-depleted transplantation in children. Unique molecular identifiers were incorporated during preparation of the TCRbeta library. TCRdb itself ran the PCR reads through MiXCR, one entry per CDR3 protein. This sample has some 300,000 distinct CDR3 sequences; 9% to 12% occur once, and the top ten carry around 2.4%. The sample here was PBMCs from the stem cell graft donor, taken from the stem cell graft. The receptors stem from a human donor who donated a stem cell graft to a child with acute lymphoblastic leukemia.

This clonotype came up a few times. The V call is TRBV9, the J call TRBJ2-2, with D perhaps matching TRBD1 (6 bases). The CDR3 loop spans 15 amino acids. Trimming shortened V by 5 bases and J by 0 bases, and 11 bases separated the two germline ends. Germline CDR1 and CDR2: SGDLS and YYNGEE. The CDR3 sequence: CASRRGISNTGELFF. The CDR3 region has the DNA TGTGCCAGCAGGAGGGGGATTTCGAACACCGGGGAGCTGTTTTTT.

This clonotype came up a few times. The rearrangement joins TRBV12-3 or TRBV12-4 to TRBJ1-5; a possible D gene is TRBD1 (5 bases). With 2 bases removed from V and 2 bases from J, the gap between germline ends came to 10 bases. This CDR3 comprises 15 residues. The CDR3 region has the DNA TGTGCCAGCAGTTTAATGCAGGGCGGCAATCAGCCCCAGCATTTT. Its translation is CASSLMQGGNQPQHF.

This clonotype has at least ten counts. This sequence joins TRBV3-1 and TRBJ2-7; no clear D gene. The germline CDR1 and CDR2 sequences are LGHDT and YNNKEL (reference sequence). The V gene lost 2 bases and the J gene lost 1 base, with 3 bases spanning the gap. The CDR3 sequence is 12 residues long. The CDR3 protein is CASSQFSYEQYF. The CDR3 nucleotides read TGTGCCAGCAGCCAATTTTCCTACGAGCAGTACTTC.

This clonotype occurred a few times. V usage is TRBV29-1 and J usage is TRBJ2-3, with D hard to call. The V end was cut by 6 bases, the J end by 5 bases, with 6 bases between. CDR3 length: 10 amino acids. Germline-derived CDR1 and CDR2 are SQVTM and ANQGSEA. The CDR3 spells CSVALDTQYF. The DNA for the CDR3 is TGCAGCGTGGCTTTAGATACGCAGTATTTT.

This sequence joins TRBV29-1 and TRBJ2-7; D possibly corresponds to TRBD1 (6 bases). Germline CDR1 SQVTM, CDR2 ANQGSEA. V was trimmed by 6 bases and J by 5 bases, leaving 11 bases between them. The CDR3 contains 11 residues. The CDR3 reads CSVPRGHEQYF. The CDR3 DNA sequence: TGCAGCGTCCCCAGGGGCCACGAGCAGTACTTC.

This rearrangement joins TRBV30 to TRBJ2-3, with D perhaps TRBD1 or TRBD2 (6 bases each). The CDR3 has 14 amino acids. Germline V gene sequence: CDR1 GTSNPN, CDR2 SVGIG (reference sequence). V lost 4 bases to trimming and J lost 7 bases, with 18 bases between them. CDR3 nucleotides: TGTGCCTGGACCCCGGGGGCAGGGAAATATACGCAGTATTTT. Translating gives CAWTPGAGKYTQYF.

This clonotype was seen only a few times. The chain recombines TRBV29-1 with TRBJ1-1; D remains ambiguous. The CDR3 totals 11 residues. CDR1 is SQVTM and CDR2 is ANQGSEA in the germline V gene. The V end was cut by 6 bases, the J end by 1 base, with 6 bases between. The CDR3: CSVDKNTEAFF. As DNA, the CDR3 is TGCAGCGTAGACAAGAACACTGAAGCTTTCTTT.

V is TRBV5-1 and J is TRBJ2-7; D is undetermined. V gave up 2 bases and J gave up 3 bases, with 9 bases separating them. From germline, CDR1 is SGHRS and CDR2 YFSETQ. This CDR3 is 13 amino acids long. The CDR3 is CASSFGYYYEQYF. CDR3 in DNA: TGCGCCAGCAGCTTTGGCTATTACTACGAGCAGTACTTC.

This clonotype was counted a few times. The chain links TRBV5-6 to TRBJ1-4; tentative D call: TRBD1 (5 bases). Trimming took off 0 bases at V and 9 bases at J, with 9 bases between the two ends. CDR3 size: 13 residues. Germline V gives CDR1 SGHDT, CDR2 YYEEEE. The chain's CDR3 is CASSLASGQKLFF. The CDR3 DNA sequence: TGTGCCAGCAGCTTGGCCTCGGGACAAAAACTGTTTTTT.

This clonotype showed up just a few times. The rearrangement joins TRBV20-1 to TRBJ2-7; D unclear. CDR3 length: 13 residues. V lost 4 bases and J 0 bases, leaving 10 bases between the germline ends. CDR1 and CDR2 from the germline V gene are DFQATT and SNEGSKA (reference sequence). This chain's CDR3 is CSAKTFDSYEQYF. For the CDR3, the DNA is TGCAGTGCTAAAACATTCGACTCCTACGAGCAGTACTTC.

The J gene is TRBJ1-5, the V gene TRBV4-1, with D unresolved. The CDR3 is made up of 16 amino acids. Germline V CDR1 and CDR2: MGHRA, YSYEKL. Trimming cost V 0 bases and J 7 bases, with 16 bases left between them. CDR3 sequence: CASSQEGAGWRQPQHF. CDR3 bases: TGCGCCAGCAGCCAAGAAGGCGCAGGATGGAGGCAGCCCCAGCATTTT.

This clonotype was detected a few times. The chain is built from TRBV20-1 and TRBJ2-7, with 9 bases aligning to TRBD1. The CDR3 runs 14 residues. The germline V gene encodes CDR1 DFQATT and CDR2 SNEGSKA (reference sequence). The trim removed 5 bases at V and 1 base at J, leaving 6 bases unmatched. CDR3 loop: CSAGDRVDSYEQYF. The CDR3 DNA follows: TGCAGTGCTGGGGACAGGGTTGATTCCTACGAGCAGTACTTC.

This rearrangement joins TRBV27 to TRBJ2-7; maybe TRBD1 (6 bases). The CDR3 is 14 residues long. Germline V gene sequence: CDR1 MNHEY, CDR2 SMNVEV (reference sequence). V was cut by 4 bases and J by 3 bases, with 13 bases left in between. The CDR3 nucleotides read TGTGCCAGCAGTTACAATTCACAGGGCTACGAGCAGTACTTC. Residues: CASSYNSQGYEQYF.

At least ten counts were recorded for this clonotype. The chain recombines TRBV7-8 with TRBJ2-7, with TRBD1 as a possible D gene (5 bases). The CDR3 totals 14 residues. Deletions cut 2 bases from V and 0 bases from J, with 8 bases between. The germline CDR1 and CDR2 sequences are SGHVS and FQNEAQ. The CDR3 region is CASSLWGSSYEQYF. The CDR3 DNA sequence: TGTGCCAGCAGCTTATGGGGCAGCTCCTACGAGCAGTACTTC.

This clonotype was counted a few times. This chain connects TRBV28 to TRBJ1-5; 8 bases are shared with TRBD1. The CDR3 is made up of 16 amino acids. With 8 bases clipped from V and 3 bases from J, the junction kept 12 bases outside the gene matches. CDR1 and CDR2 (germline): MDHEN, SYDVKM. CDR3: CASVRAGGDDNQPQHF. Here the CDR3 DNA reads TGTGCCAGCGTTCGGGCAGGGGGCGATGACAATCAGCCCCAGCATTTT.

This sequence joins TRBV5-1 and TRBJ2-2, with unresolved D. The CDR3 has 15 amino acids. The ends were cut back, 3 bases at V and 2 bases at J, with 11 bases in the middle. Germline values: CDR1 SGHRS, CDR2 YFSETQ. CDR3 loop: CASSSGPPNTGELFF. CDR3 coding DNA: TGCGCCAGCAGCTCCGGGCCACCCAACACCGGGGAGCTGTTTTTT.

This clonotype was seen only a few times. The V and J genes are TRBV15 and TRBJ2-2, with TRBD2 identical over 7 bases. There are 17 residues in the CDR3. The ends lost 0 bases at V and 4 bases at J; junction bases unmatched: 8. Per germline, CDR1 LNHNV and CDR2 YYDKDF (reference sequence). This chain's CDR3 is CATSRELAGVPTGELFF. The CDR3 coding sequence is TGTGCCACCAGCAGAGAGTTGGCGGGAGTACCCACCGGGGAGCTGTTTTTT. The whole variable domain, remainder taken from reference TRBV15 and TRBJ2-2, is DAMVIQNPRYQVTQFGKPVTLSCSQTLNHNVMYWYQQKSSQAPKLLFHYYDKDFNNEADTPDNFQSRRPNTSFCFLDIRSPGLGDTAMYLCATSRELAGVPTGELFFGEGSRLTVL.

The table lists this clonotype with a few counts. The CDR3: CASSLGYSYGYTF. Here the CDR3 DNA reads TGCGCCAGCAGCTTGGGGTACAGCTATGGCTACACCTTC. The V and J genes are TRBV5-1 and TRBJ1-2, with unresolved D. The germline CDR1 and CDR2 sequences are SGHRS and YFSETQ. The ends were cut back, 0 bases at V and 4 bases at J, with 7 bases in the middle. The CDR3 is made up of 13 amino acids.

This chain uses TRBV7-8 with TRBJ1-1; D is uncertain. The CDR3 is made up of 14 amino acids. The V gene's germline CDR1 is SGHVS and CDR2 FQNEAQ. The ends were cut back, 3 bases at V and 3 bases at J, with 11 bases in the middle. The CDR3 is CASSLEGSDTEAFF. DNA of the CDR3: TGTGCCAGCAGCTTGGAGGGATCCGACACTGAAGCTTTCTTT.

The rearrangement links TRBV6-1 to TRBJ2-3; 10 bases match TRBD2. V lost 6 bases and J lost 1; bases outside the gene matches: 4. The CDR3 sequence is 15 residues long. CDR1 is MNHNS and CDR2 is SASEGT in the germline V gene. CDR3 residues: CASRTTSGGTDTQYF. The CDR3 nucleotides are TGTGCCAGCAGGACTACTAGCGGGGGCACAGATACGCAGTATTTT.

This clonotype was counted a few times. The rearrangement joins TRBV29-1 to TRBJ2-7; D is unresolved. Trimming took off 4 bases at V and 3 bases at J, with 13 bases between the two ends. Looked up from germline, CDR1 is SQVTM and CDR2 is ANQGSEA. The CDR3 is 13 residues long. The CDR3: CSVGGFNNYEQYF. CDR3 bases: TGCAGCGTTGGTGGGTTTAATAACTACGAGCAGTACTTC.

This clonotype came up a few times. The genes are TRBV5-1 and TRBJ2-7; no clear D. The germline V gene has CDR1 SGHRS and CDR2 YFSETQ. The length of the CDR3 is 15 residues. With 0 bases removed from V and 3 bases from J, the gap between germline ends came to 13 bases. CDR3 in DNA: TGCGCCAGCAGCTTGGCGGCTAGTGACATCTACGAGCAGTACTTC. Protein: CASSLAASDIYEQYF.

This clonotype occurred a few times. The chain couples TRBV12-3 or TRBV12-4 to TRBJ2-1; D might be TRBD1 (6 bases). The CDR3 is 18 amino acids. Deletions cut 3 bases from V and 6 bases from J, with 24 bases between. CDR3: CASSFRGRGPGSINEQFF. The CDR3 nucleotides are TGTGCCAGCAGTTTCAGGGGTAGAGGGCCGGGGAGTATCAATGAGCAGTTCTTC.

V gene TRBV7-2 combines with J gene TRBJ1-3; 7 nucleotides align to TRBD1. The CDR3 runs to 16 residues. Losses at the gene ends were 1 base for V and 4 bases for J; bases not matched to a gene: 7. Germline V lookup: CDR1 SGHTA, CDR2 FQGNSA. The CDR3: CASSLVGGQDGNTIYF. Here the CDR3 DNA reads TGTGCCAGCAGCTTAGTAGGGGGCCAAGACGGAAACACCATATATTTT. Based on the CDR3 plus reference TRBV7-2 and TRBJ1-3, the full variable domain is GAGVSQSPSNKVTEKGKDVELRCDPISGHTALYWYRQSLGQGLEFLIYFQGNSAPDKSGLPSDRFSAERTGGSVSTLTIQRTQQEDSAVYLCASSLVGGQDGNTIYFGEGSWLTVV.

This chain connects TRBV28 to TRBJ1-5, with a tentative D call TRBD1 (5 bases). Germline V gene data show CDR1 as MDHEN and CDR2 as SYDVKM. This CDR3 is built from 15 residues. V lost 3 bases and J lost 5, with 14 bases in between. CDR3 loop: CASSFAGGSHQPQHF. In DNA form, the CDR3 reads TGTGCCAGCAGTTTTGCCGGGGGGTCCCATCAGCCCCAGCATTTT.

This clonotype has ten or more counts. V is TRBV12-3 or TRBV12-4 and J is TRBJ2-7; D possibly corresponds to TRBD2 (6 bases). The CDR3 contains 13 residues. The ends were cut back, 5 bases at V and 5 bases at J, with 13 bases in the middle. In nucleotides, the CDR3 is TGTGCCAGCAGTCCACGTTGGGGGGACGAGCAGTACTTC. It is translated as CASSPRWGDEQYF.

The chain carries TRBV28 and TRBJ2-2; unclear D gene. The CDR3 runs 14 residues. Trimming removed 0 bases at V and 4 bases at J, with 6 bases between. In germline, CDR1 is MDHEN, CDR2 SYDVKM. This chain's CDR3 is CASSLWAITGELFF. The DNA of the CDR3 is TGTGCCAGCAGTTTATGGGCAATCACCGGGGAGCTGTTTTTT.